A single TCR beta chain is shown here with its context. Its cognate antigen is unknown. Template switching by 5'RACE with UMIs generated the TCR beta cDNA. TCRdb reprocessed the 5' RACE reads and reports one entry per CDR3 protein, with no DNA. The table lists more than 250,000 distinct CDR3 sequences. This specimen comes from a study of T cells expressing NK-cell markers. Study results and caveats: Among CD8+ T cells from about six donors, dominant NKG2C+ clonotypes accounted for about 1.0-7.0%. Where a handful of donors were concerned, these clonotypes also led the CD3+CD56-NKG2C+ fraction.

Germline CDR1 SGHAT, CDR2 FQDESV (reference sequence). This CDR3 contains 15 residues. The chain recombines TRBV11-1 with TRBJ2-2; TCRdb reports TRBD1, a call that lacks DNA to check it against. Sequenced: blood T cells: a sorted CD56 or NKG2C T cell subset, CD4+ or CD8+ T cells, or bulk PBMC T cells (not recorded which). The TCR was taken from a man between 18 and 29 years old in good health. The CDR3 sequence is CASSSEGTGTGELFF.